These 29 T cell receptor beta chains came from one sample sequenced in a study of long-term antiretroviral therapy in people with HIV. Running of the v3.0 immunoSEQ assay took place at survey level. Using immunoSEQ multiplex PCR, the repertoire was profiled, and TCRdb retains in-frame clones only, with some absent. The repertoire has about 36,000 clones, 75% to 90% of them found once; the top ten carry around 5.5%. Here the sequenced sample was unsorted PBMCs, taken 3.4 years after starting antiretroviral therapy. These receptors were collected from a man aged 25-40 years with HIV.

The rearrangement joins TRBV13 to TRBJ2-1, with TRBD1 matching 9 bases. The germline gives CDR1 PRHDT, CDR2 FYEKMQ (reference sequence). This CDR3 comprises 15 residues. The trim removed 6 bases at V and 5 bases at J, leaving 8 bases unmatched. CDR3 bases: TGTGCCAGCAGTTCGACGGGACAGGGAGACAATGAGCAGTTCTTC. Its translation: CASSSTGQGDNEQFF.

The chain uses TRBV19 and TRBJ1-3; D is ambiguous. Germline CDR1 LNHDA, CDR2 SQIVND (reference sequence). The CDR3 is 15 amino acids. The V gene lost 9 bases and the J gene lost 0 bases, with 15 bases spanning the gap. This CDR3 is CASVHGSTSGNTIYF. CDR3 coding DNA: TGTGCCAGCGTCCACGGGTCCACCTCTGGAAACACCATATATTTT.

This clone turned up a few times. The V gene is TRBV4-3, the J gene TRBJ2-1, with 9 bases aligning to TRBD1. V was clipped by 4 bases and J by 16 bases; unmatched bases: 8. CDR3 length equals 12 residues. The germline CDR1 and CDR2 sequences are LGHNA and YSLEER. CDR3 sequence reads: CASSPPGTGKFF. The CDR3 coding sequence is TGCGCCAGCAGCCCGCCCGGGACAGGGAAATTCTTC.

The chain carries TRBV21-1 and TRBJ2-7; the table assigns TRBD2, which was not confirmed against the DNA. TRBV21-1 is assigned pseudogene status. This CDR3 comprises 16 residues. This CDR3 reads CASSKPGASGKYEQYF. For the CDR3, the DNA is TGTGCCAGCAGCAAACCCGGGGCTAGCGGGAAGTACGAGCAGTACTTC.

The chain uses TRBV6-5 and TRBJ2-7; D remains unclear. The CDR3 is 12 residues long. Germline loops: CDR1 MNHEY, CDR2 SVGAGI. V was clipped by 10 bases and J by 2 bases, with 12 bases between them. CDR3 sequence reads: CAIGRSPYEQYF. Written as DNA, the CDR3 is TGTGCCATTGGGCGGAGTCCCTACGAGCAGTACTTC.

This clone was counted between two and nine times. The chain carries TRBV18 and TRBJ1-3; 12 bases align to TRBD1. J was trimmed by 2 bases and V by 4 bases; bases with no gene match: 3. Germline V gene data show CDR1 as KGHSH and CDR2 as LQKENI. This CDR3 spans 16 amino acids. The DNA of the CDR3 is TGTGCCAGCTCACTGGGGACAGGGGGCACTGGAAACACCATATATTTT. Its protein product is CASSLGTGGTGNTIYF.

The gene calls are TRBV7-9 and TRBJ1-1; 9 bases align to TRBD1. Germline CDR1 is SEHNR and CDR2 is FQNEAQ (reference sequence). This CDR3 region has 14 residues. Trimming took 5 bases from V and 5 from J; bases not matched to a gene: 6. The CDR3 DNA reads TGTGCCAGCAGCCCGGGACAGGGAGTTACTGAAGCTTTCTTT. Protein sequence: CASSPGQGVTEAFF. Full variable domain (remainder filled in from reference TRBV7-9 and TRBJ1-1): DTGVSQNPRHKITKRGQNVTFRCDPISEHNRLYWYRQTLGQGPEFLTYFQNEAQLEKSRLLSDRFSAERPKGSFSTLEIQRTEQGDSAMYLCASSPGQGVTEAFFGQGTRLTVV.

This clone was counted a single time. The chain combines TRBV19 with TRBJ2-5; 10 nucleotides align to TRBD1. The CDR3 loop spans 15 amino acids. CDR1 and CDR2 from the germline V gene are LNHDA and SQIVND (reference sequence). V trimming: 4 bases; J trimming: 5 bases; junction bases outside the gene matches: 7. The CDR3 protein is CASSTGTGDMETQYF. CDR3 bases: TGTGCCAGTAGTACCGGGACAGGGGATATGGAGACCCAGTACTTC.

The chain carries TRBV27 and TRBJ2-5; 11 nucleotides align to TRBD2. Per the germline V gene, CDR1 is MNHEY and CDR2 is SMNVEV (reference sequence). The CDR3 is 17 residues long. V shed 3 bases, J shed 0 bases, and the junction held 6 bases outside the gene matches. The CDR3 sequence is CASSFISGRAYQETQYF. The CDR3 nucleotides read TGTGCCAGCAGTTTTATTAGCGGGAGGGCGTACCAAGAGACCCAGTACTTC.

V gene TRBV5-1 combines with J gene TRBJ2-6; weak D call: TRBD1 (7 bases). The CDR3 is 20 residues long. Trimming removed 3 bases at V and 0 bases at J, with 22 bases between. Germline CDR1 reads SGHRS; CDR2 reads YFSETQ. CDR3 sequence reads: CASSSEGVPGQSSGANVLTF. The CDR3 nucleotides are TGCGCCAGCAGCTCGGAGGGCGTACCGGGACAGAGCTCTGGGGCCAACGTCCTGACTTTC.

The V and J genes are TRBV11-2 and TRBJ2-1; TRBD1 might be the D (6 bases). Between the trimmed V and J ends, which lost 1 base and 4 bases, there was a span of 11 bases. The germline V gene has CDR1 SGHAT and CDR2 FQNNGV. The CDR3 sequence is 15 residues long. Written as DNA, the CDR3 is TGTGCCAGCAGCTTAGCCGCCAGGGGATACAATGAGCAGTTCTTC. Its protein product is CASSLAARGYNEQFF. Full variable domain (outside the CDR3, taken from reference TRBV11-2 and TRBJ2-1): EAGVAQSPRYKIIEKRQSVAFWCNPISGHATLYWYQQILGQGPKLLIQFQNNGVVDDSQLPKDRFSAERLKGVDSTLKIQPAKLEDSAVYLCASSLAARGYNEQFFGPGTRLTVL.

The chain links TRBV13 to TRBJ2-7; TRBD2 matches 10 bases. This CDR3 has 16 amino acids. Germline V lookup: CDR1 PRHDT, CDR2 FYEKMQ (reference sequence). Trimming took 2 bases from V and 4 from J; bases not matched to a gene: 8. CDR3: CASSLKAGGPSYEQYF. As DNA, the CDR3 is TGTGCCAGCAGCTTAAAAGCGGGAGGGCCATCATACGAGCAGTACTTC.

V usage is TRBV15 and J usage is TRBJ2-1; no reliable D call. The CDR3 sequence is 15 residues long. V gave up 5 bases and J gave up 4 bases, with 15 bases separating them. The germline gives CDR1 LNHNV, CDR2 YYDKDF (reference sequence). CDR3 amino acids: CATSASPPNYNEQFF. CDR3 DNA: TGTGCCACCAGCGCCTCTCCCCCTAATTACAATGAGCAGTTCTTC.

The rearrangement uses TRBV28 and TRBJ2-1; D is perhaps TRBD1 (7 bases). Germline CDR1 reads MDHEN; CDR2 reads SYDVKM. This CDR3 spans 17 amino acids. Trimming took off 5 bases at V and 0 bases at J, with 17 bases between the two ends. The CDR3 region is CASSDPAGQSSYNEQFF. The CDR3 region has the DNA TGTGCCAGCAGTGACCCTGCGGGACAGAGCTCCTACAATGAGCAGTTCTTC. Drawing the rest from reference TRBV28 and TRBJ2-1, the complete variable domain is DVKVTQSSRYLVKRTGEKVFLECVQDMDHENMFWYRQDPGLGLRLIYFSYDVKMKEKGDIPEGYSVSREKKERFSLILESASTNQTSMYLCASSDPAGQSSYNEQFFGPGTRLTVL.

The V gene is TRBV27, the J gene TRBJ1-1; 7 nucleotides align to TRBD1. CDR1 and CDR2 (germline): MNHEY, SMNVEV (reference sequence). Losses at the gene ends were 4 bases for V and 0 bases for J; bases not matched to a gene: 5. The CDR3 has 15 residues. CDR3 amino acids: CASSSRDRLNTEAFF. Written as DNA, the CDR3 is TGTGCCAGCAGTTCCCGGGACAGATTGAACACTGAAGCTTTCTTT.

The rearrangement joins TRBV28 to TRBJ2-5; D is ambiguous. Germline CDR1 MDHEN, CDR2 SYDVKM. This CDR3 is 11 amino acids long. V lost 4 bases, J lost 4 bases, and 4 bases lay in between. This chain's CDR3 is CASSWGETQYF. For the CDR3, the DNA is TGTGCCAGCAGTTGGGGAGAGACCCAGTACTTC.

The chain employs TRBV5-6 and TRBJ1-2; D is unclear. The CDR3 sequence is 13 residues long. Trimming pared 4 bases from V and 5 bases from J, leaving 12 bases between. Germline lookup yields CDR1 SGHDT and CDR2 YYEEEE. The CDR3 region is CASSPPGAYGYTF. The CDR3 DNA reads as TGTGCCAGCAGCCCACCGGGAGCTTATGGCTACACCTTC.

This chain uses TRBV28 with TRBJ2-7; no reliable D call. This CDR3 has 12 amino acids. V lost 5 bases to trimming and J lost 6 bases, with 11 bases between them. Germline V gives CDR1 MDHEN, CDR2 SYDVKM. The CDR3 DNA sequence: TGTGCCAGCAGTCTCCTCCTGGGCGAGCAGTACTTC. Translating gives CASSLLLGEQYF.

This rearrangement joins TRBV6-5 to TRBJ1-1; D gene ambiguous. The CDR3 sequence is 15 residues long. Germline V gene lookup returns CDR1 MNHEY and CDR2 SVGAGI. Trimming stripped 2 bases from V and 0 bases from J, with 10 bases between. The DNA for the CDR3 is TGTGCCAGCAGTTACACCCCGACCTTGAACACTGAAGCTTTCTTT. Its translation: CASSYTPTLNTEAFF.

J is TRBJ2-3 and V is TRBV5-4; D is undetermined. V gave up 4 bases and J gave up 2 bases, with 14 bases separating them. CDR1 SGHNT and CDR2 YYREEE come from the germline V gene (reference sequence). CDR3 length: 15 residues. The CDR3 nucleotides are TGTGCCAGCAGCCTCAGATGGGATGACACAGATACGCAGTATTTT. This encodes CASSLRWDDTDTQYF. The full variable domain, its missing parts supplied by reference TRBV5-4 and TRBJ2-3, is ETGVTQSPTHLIKTRGQQVTLRCSSQSGHNTVSWYQQALGQGPQFIFQYYREEENGRGNFPPRFSGLQFPNYSSELNVNALELDDSALYLCASSLRWDDTDTQYFGPGTRLTVL.

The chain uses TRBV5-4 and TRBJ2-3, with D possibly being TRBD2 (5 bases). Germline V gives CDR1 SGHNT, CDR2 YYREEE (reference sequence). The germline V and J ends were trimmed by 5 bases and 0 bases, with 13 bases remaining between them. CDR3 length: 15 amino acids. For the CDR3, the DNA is TGTGCCAGCAGAAACCAGCGGTCTAGCACAGATACGCAGTATTTT. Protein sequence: CASRNQRSSTDTQYF.

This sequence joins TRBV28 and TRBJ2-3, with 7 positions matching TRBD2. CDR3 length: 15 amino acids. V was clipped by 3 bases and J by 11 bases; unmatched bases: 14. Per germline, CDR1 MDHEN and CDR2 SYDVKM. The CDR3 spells CASSLVAGESGKQYF. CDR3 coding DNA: TGTGCCAGCAGTTTGGTCGCGGGAGAGTCGGGGAAGCAGTATTTT.

CDR3 protein: CASSPTRQMNTEAFF. The CDR3 DNA follows: TGTGCCAGCAGCCCAACCAGGCAGATGAACACTGAAGCTTTCTTT. This chain joins TRBV7-9 and TRBJ1-1, with unresolved D. V was clipped by 5 bases and J by 0 bases, with 13 bases between them. The CDR3 extends over 15 amino acids. CDR1 and CDR2 (germline): SEHNR, FQNEAQ (reference sequence).

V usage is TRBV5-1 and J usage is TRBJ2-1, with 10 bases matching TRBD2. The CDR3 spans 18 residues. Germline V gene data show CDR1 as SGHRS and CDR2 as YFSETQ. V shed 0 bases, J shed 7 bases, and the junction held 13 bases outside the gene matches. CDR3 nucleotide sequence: TGCGCCAGCAGCTTGGGAAAGACTAGCGGGTACGGATGGAATGAGCAGTTCTTC. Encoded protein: CASSLGKTSGYGWNEQFF.

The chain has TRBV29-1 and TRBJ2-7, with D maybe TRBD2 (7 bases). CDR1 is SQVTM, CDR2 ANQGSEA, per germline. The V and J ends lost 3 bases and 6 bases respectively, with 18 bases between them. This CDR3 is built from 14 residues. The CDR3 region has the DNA TGCAGCGTTGAGGGGGGGGCCTCGCCGGGCGAGCAGTACTTC. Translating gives CSVEGGASPGEQYF.

Written as DNA, the CDR3 is TGCAGCGTCGTCAGCGGGGAGGGTGAAAAACTGTTTTTT. Encoded protein: CSVVSGEGEKLFF. The chain joins TRBV29-1 to TRBJ1-4; D ambiguous. Germline CDR1 is SQVTM and CDR2 is ANQGSEA. This CDR3 comprises 13 residues. The V gene lost 6 bases and the J gene lost 7 bases, with 15 bases spanning the gap.

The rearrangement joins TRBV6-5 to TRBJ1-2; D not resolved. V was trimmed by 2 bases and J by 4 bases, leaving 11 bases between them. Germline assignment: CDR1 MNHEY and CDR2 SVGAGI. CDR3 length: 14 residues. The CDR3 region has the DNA TGTGCCAGCAGTTACGGACCAGGAGGCTATGGCTACACCTTC. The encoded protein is CASSYGPGGYGYTF.

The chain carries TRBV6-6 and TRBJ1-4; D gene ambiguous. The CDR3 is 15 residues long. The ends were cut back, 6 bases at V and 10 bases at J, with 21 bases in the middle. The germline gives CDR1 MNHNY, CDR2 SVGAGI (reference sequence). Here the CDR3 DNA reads TGTGCCAGCAGGACCGTGTCGCCCGTTGAGGGAAAACTGTTTTTT. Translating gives CASRTVSPVEGKLFF.

CDR3 in DNA: TGTGCCAGCACCTATGACACGGACTATGGCTACACCTTC. Translated: CASTYDTDYGYTF. The chain links TRBV7-9 to TRBJ1-2; D gene unclear. This CDR3 is 13 amino acids long. Germline V gene sequence: CDR1 SEHNR, CDR2 FQNEAQ (reference sequence). Deletions cut 7 bases from V and 3 bases from J, with 12 bases between.